Here is one TCR beta chain with its context. Its antigen remains unknown. The V end was cut by 5 bases, the J end by 0 bases, with 11 bases between. This CDR3 is built from 15 residues. Germline V CDR1 and CDR2: SGHTA, FQGNSA. The data belong to a study of T cells in Graves' hyperthyroidism and ophthalmopathy. Regarding the study as a whole: A 13 V-J model separated ophthalmopathy from stable hyperthyroidism. Researchers found most expanded thyroid clonotypes above 0.001 in blood as well.

Hyperthyroidism in the patients, aged 18 to 65, was newly diagnosed and under 2 months in duration. Patients having uncontrolled infection, another autoimmune disease, pregnancy or lactation were not included. Regions amplified from RNA transcripts were the TCR beta CDR3 regions. The primer set for the first-round RT-PCR of the TCR CDR3 was HTBI. TCRdb processed the multiplex PCR reads anew with MiXCR; each CDR3 protein has one entry. The sample lists around 540,000 distinct CDR3 sequences; under 60% were seen once. Sample: peripheral blood or thyroid tissue (not recorded which). The source is a woman aged 18-29 years with Graves' hyperthyroidism. The rearrangement uses TRBV7-2 and TRBJ1-5, with TRBD1 as a possible D gene (5 bases). In DNA, the CDR3 is TGTGCCAGCAGCCCGGGACCTTATAGCAATCAGCCCCAGCATTTT. This codes for CASSPGPYSNQPQHF.